The clone carrying this T cell receptor beta chain occurred a few times. Its matching antigen is unknown. The same CDR3 arises from other DNA sequences in this sample as well. The sample belongs to a study of graft-versus-host responses after intestinal transplantation. Across the study: Those transplanted obtained multivisceral, liver-intestinal, or isolated intestinal grafts. Anti-thymocyte globulin induction preceded around 3 years of tacrolimus and steroid maintenance in all recipients. Study-wide points: Among circulating GvH clones, peak levels were associated with early post-transplant declines in HvG clones.

TCRdb keeps only in-frame clones here, not all; method: immunoSEQ multiplex PCR. The profile shows about 66,000 clones, roughly 87% of them singletons. Germline values: CDR1 MGHRA, CDR2 YSYEKL. Trimming took off 1 base at V and 2 bases at J, with 12 bases between the two ends. This CDR3 spans 15 amino acids. The input for sequencing was unstimulated CD8+ T cells sorted from spleen or lymph node cells, taken before intestinal transplant. The chain combines TRBV4-1 with TRBJ2-7; D might be TRBD2 (5 bases). The clonotype was recovered from a human donor who received an intestinal transplant. The CDR3 nucleotides read TGCGCCAGCAGCCAAGTGGGCGGGCCAACCTACGAGCAGTACTTC. It encodes CASSQVGGPTYEQYF.